What follows are 29 T cell receptor beta chains derived from one specimen sequenced in a study of T cells in Graves' hyperthyroidism and ophthalmopathy. Amplification of TCR beta CDR3 regions was performed using RNA transcripts as template. Carried out on the TCR CDR3, a first-round RT-PCR used the HTBI primer set. TCRdb fed the multiplex PCR reads into MiXCR, producing one record per CDR3 protein. Among 470,000 or so distinct CDR3 sequences listed, roughly 20% were seen once. The sequencing input was blood. Receptor source: a young man with Graves' hyperthyroidism.

About this clonotype: Likely a read error: the CDR3 ends without its conserved phenylalanine or tryptophan. V gene TRBV27 combines with J gene TRBJ1-5; 8 bases line up with TRBD1. The germline V gene has CDR1 MNHEY and CDR2 SMNVEV (reference sequence). The J segment lost 3 bases and the V segment lost 6 bases, leaving 4 bases of the junction unmatched. There are 14 residues in the CDR3. The CDR3 region has the DNA TGTGCCAGCAGCAGACAGGGGATCAATCAGCCCCAGCATGTT. Its protein is CASSRQGINQPQHV.

This clonotype was observed at least ten times. The chain has TRBV30 and TRBJ1-2, with 9 bases that match TRBD1. Unmatched junction bases numbered 11, after V lost 2 bases and J lost 4 bases. The CDR3 has 16 residues. CDR1 is GTSNPN and CDR2 is SVGIG in the germline V gene (reference sequence). This CDR3 is CAWSPENRGRSYGYTF. The DNA for the CDR3 is TGTGCCTGGAGTCCCGAGAACAGGGGGCGCAGCTATGGCTACACCTTC.

This clonotype was picked up many times. This chain links TRBV6-5 with TRBJ2-5; D uncertain. Trimming took 0 bases from V and 2 from J, leaving 10 bases between them. The CDR3 has 15 residues. Germline CDR1 MNHEY, CDR2 SVGAGI. The chain's CDR3 is CASSYSIWLQETQYF. The CDR3 region has the DNA TGTGCCAGCAGTTACTCGATATGGCTGCAAGAGACCCAGTACTTC.

Remarks on this clonotype: A much larger clone lies a single base off, so this may be a read error. V is TRBV18 and J is TRBJ2-7; D remains unclear. The CDR3 sequence is 14 residues long. Trimming cost V 2 bases and J 5 bases, with 13 bases left between them. The germline V gene encodes CDR1 KGHSH and CDR2 LQKENI. The CDR3 DNA reads as TGTGCCAGCTCACCAGGGCATTTCGGCGACGAGCAGTACGTC. This translates into CASSPGHFGDEQYV.

This clonotype was counted ten times or more. The rearrangement joins TRBV6-1 to TRBJ2-6; D is unclear. Per germline, CDR1 MNHNS and CDR2 SASEGT. The CDR3 length is 18 residues. V dropped 0 bases and J dropped 0 bases, with 12 bases sitting between them. CDR3 bases: TGTGCCAGCAGTGAAGCCCTCATTCAATTCTCTGGGGCCAACGTCCTGACTTTC. Its protein is CASSEALIQFSGANVLTF.

There are many counts of this clonotype. The rearrangement uses TRBV2 and TRBJ2-7; TRBD1 might be the D (5 bases). V was clipped by 3 bases and J by 3 bases, with 18 bases between them. The germline CDR1 and CDR2 sequences are SNHLY and FYNNEI. The CDR3 runs to 16 residues. CDR3 nucleotide sequence: TGTGCCAGCAGTGACCCGCAGGGCCGACGAAACTACGAGCAGTACTTC. It encodes CASSDPQGRRNYEQYF.

This clonotype occurred many times. V gene TRBV28 combines with J gene TRBJ1-2, with D unclear. Trimming left V 3 bases short and J 7 bases short, with 9 bases between. Germline V gene lookup returns CDR1 MDHEN and CDR2 SYDVKM. The CDR3 is made up of 12 amino acids. This chain's CDR3 is CASSFSSRGYTF. CDR3 coding DNA: TGTGCCAGCAGTTTCTCCAGTCGTGGCTACACCTTC.

This clonotype has a count of ten or more. V is TRBV6-5 and J is TRBJ2-7, with D maybe TRBD1 (6 bases). Trimming stripped 3 bases from V and 5 bases from J, with 20 bases between. The length of the CDR3 is 16 residues. Germline V CDR1 and CDR2: MNHEY, SVGAGI. This CDR3 reads CASSYLGHRDTDEQYF. Here the CDR3 DNA reads TGTGCCAGCAGTTATCTGGGCCACCGGGACACGGACGAGCAGTACTTC.

On this clonotype: It may be a read error: a sequence one base away is much more abundant. The gene calls are TRBV30 and TRBJ1-1, with D unclear. CDR3 length equals 12 residues. Looked up from germline, CDR1 is GTSNPN and CDR2 is SVGIG (reference sequence). The CDR3 spells CASEHLNTESFF. The CDR3 region has the DNA TGTGCCTCCGAACACTTGAACACTGAATCTTTCTTT.

This clonotype has a handful of counts. This rearrangement joins TRBV19 to TRBJ2-7, with 8 positions matching TRBD1. Per the germline V gene, CDR1 is LNHDA and CDR2 is SQIVND (reference sequence). The CDR3 loop spans 15 amino acids. Unmatched junction bases numbered 8, after V lost 5 bases and J lost 2 bases. The CDR3: CASSSRQGIPYEQYF. DNA of the CDR3: TGTGCCAGTAGTTCCCGACAGGGGATCCCCTACGAGCAGTACTTC.

This clonotype was picked up many times. This rearrangement joins TRBV6-1 to TRBJ2-7; D possibly corresponds to TRBD1 (6 bases). This CDR3 is 14 amino acids long. V lost 3 bases and J lost 1, with 10 bases in between. The germline CDR1 and CDR2 sequences are MNHNS and SASEGT. The CDR3 sequence is CASSDGTLSYEQYF. The CDR3 DNA is TGTGCCAGCAGTGACGGGACACTTTCCTACGAGCAGTACTTC.

This clonotype was counted ten times or more. The V and J genes are TRBV9 and TRBJ1-1; D not resolved. The CDR3 has 15 residues. The V gene lost 0 bases and the J gene lost 0 bases, with 9 bases spanning the gap. Germline loops: CDR1 SGDLS, CDR2 YYNGEE. The CDR3 DNA is TGTGCCAGCAGCGTAGGTGTCGGCATGAACACTGAAGCTTTCTTT. It specifies CASSVGVGMNTEAFF.

In the case of this clonotype: The germline gene is not matched at one end of the junction; a read error may be the cause. The chain employs TRBV6-1 and TRBJ2-5, with D tentatively TRBD1 (7 bases). Per the germline V gene, CDR1 is MNHNS and CDR2 is SASEGT. The CDR3 sequence is 14 residues long. The CDR3, as DNA: TGTGCCAGCAGACCTACAGGGGAGGAAGAGACCAAGTACTTC. Translated, it gives CASRPTGEEETKYF.

This clonotype was recorded at least ten times. The J gene is TRBJ2-7, the V gene TRBV28, with D perhaps TRBD1 or TRBD2 (5 bases each). Germline V gene lookup returns CDR1 MDHEN and CDR2 SYDVKM. The CDR3 spans 14 residues. V was shortened by 3 bases and J by 4 bases, with 13 bases between the two germline ends. The CDR3 bases are TGTGCCAGCAGTTTCCCTCGGGACGGATACGAGCAGTACTTC. Translated: CASSFPRDGYEQYF.

This clonotype was recorded at least ten times. The chain is built from TRBV25-1 and TRBJ1-2, with D tentatively TRBD1 (5 bases). The CDR3 is made up of 15 amino acids. From germline, CDR1 is MGHDK and CDR2 SYGVNS. V was clipped by 2 bases and J by 7 bases, with 17 bases between them. The CDR3 nucleotides read TGTGCCAGCAGTGAACACCCCGAAAGGGACCGTGGCTACACCTTC. Its protein product is CASSEHPERDRGYTF.

The chain employs TRBV6-1 and TRBJ1-1; TRBD1 aligns across 7 bases. Germline-derived CDR1 and CDR2 are MNHNS and SASEGT. CDR3 length equals 17 residues. V lost 5 bases, J lost 1 base, and 13 bases stayed unmatched. The CDR3 sequence: CASSPKGAQIRNTEAFF. The CDR3 DNA reads TGTGCCAGCAGTCCCAAGGGGGCCCAAATACGGAACACTGAAGCTTTCTTT.

This clonotype was observed a few times. The chain is built from TRBV4-3 and TRBJ1-2, with D possibly matching TRBD1 (5 bases). Germline CDR1 and CDR2: LGHNA and YSLEER. V gave up 4 bases and J gave up 4 bases, with 19 bases separating them. The CDR3 sequence is 16 residues long. DNA for the CDR3: TGCGCCAGCAGCCGGCCCCGGGGGGGGTGGGTCTATGGCTACACCTTC. Protein: CASSRPRGGWVYGYTF.

This clonotype has more than one count but fewer than ten. J is TRBJ2-1 and V is TRBV2, with 8 nucleotides matching TRBD2. The ends lost 6 bases at V and 5 bases at J; junction bases unmatched: 6. The CDR3 is 14 amino acids. Looked up from germline, CDR1 is SNHLY and CDR2 is FYNNEI. The CDR3 sequence is CASSELGGDNEQFF. DNA of the CDR3: TGTGCCAGCAGCGAGCTCGGGGGGGACAATGAGCAGTTCTTC.

On this clonotype itself: This may be a read error: a much more frequent sequence differs by one nucleotide. V is TRBV28 and J is TRBJ1-2, with 9 bases lining up with TRBD1. The length of the CDR3 is 14 residues. Trimming at V came to 3 bases and at J to 9 bases, leaving 8 bases not matched to a gene. Looked up from germline, CDR1 is MDHEN and CDR2 is SYDVKM. Here the CDR3 reads CASSFAPYRGRYTF. As DNA, the CDR3 is TGTGCCAGCAGTTTTGCCCCCTACAGGGGGCGCTACACCTTC.

The table lists this clonotype with a few counts. One end of the junction does not line up with germline, which may come from a read error. V gene TRBV4-1 combines with J gene TRBJ2-2; 7 bases are a match to TRBD2. CDR1 MGHRA and CDR2 YSYEKL come from the germline V gene. This CDR3 comprises 16 residues. CDR3 in amino acids: CASSRVWGGNAGELCF. The CDR3 coding sequence is TGCGCCAGCAGCCGCGTCTGGGGAGGGAACGCCGGGGAGCTGTGTTTT.

This clonotype was found many times. This chain links TRBV15 with TRBJ2-7; D might be TRBD2 (5 bases). The V end lost 0 bases, the J end lost 3 bases, and 9 bases lay between the germline ends. The germline V gene encodes CDR1 LNHNV and CDR2 YYDKDF (reference sequence). The CDR3 length is 14 residues. DNA for the CDR3: TGTGCCACCAGCAGAGAGGCCCGGGACTACGAGCAGTACTTC. This codes for CATSREARDYEQYF.

The chain carries TRBV24-1 and TRBJ2-5; D call uncertain. The CDR3 totals 12 residues. Germline V gene sequence: CDR1 KGHDR, CDR2 SFDVKD. Trimming left V 8 bases short and J 3 bases short, with 9 bases between. CDR3 in amino acids: CATMSAEETQYF. In DNA, the CDR3 is TGTGCCACCATGTCAGCAGAAGAGACCCAGTACTTC.

This chain links TRBV29-1 with TRBJ2-7, with unresolved D. V gave up 4 bases and J gave up 3 bases, with 13 bases separating them. The CDR3 is made up of 13 amino acids. CDR1 and CDR2 (germline): SQVTM, ANQGSEA. DNA of the CDR3: TGCAGCGTTGTTGGGGAATTGGGCTACGAGCAGTACTTC. Translating gives CSVVGELGYEQYF.

V gene TRBV6-1 combines with J gene TRBJ2-7, with 8 bases aligning to TRBD2. V lost 6 bases, J lost 3 bases, and 7 bases stayed unmatched. Germline V gene data show CDR1 as MNHNS and CDR2 as SASEGT. The CDR3 covers 14 residues. CDR3 region: CASSSSGQDYEQYF. In DNA, the CDR3 is TGTGCCAGCAGCTCTAGCGGGCAAGACTACGAGCAGTACTTC.

This clonotype was recorded many times. The chain has TRBV11-2 and TRBJ1-1, with D tentatively TRBD1 (6 bases). The CDR3 is 14 amino acids. Looked up from germline, CDR1 is SGHAT and CDR2 is FQNNGV. V was shortened by 2 bases and J by 7 bases, with 14 bases between the two germline ends. CDR3 coding DNA: TGTGCCAGCAGCTTAAGGCCGTGGGGGCGTGAAGCTTTCTTT. Its translation is CASSLRPWGREAFF.

The table lists this clonotype with many counts. The chain combines TRBV29-1 with TRBJ2-5; D is possibly TRBD2 (6 bases). The CDR3 contains 11 residues. Looked up from germline, CDR1 is SQVTM and CDR2 is ANQGSEA. Trimming pared 7 bases from V and 4 bases from J, leaving 10 bases between. CDR3 nucleotides: TGCAGCGGCTTCGGGGGAGAGACCCAGTACTTC. Amino acids: CSGFGGETQYF.

This clonotype was observed a handful of times. The CDR3 coding sequence is TGTGCCAGCAGCCAAGAGTCAGGGGCGGACACTGAAGCTTTCTTT. It translates to CASSQESGADTEAFF. The rearrangement links TRBV4-2 to TRBJ1-1, with D perhaps TRBD1 (6 bases). Trimming left V 0 bases short and J 3 bases short, with 11 bases between. The CDR3 totals 15 residues. In germline, CDR1 is LGHNA, CDR2 YNFKEQ.

This clonotype was detected a few times. The conserved final phenylalanine or tryptophan is absent from the CDR3, which likely points to a read error. The chain carries TRBV20-1 and TRBJ1-1; 8 bases map to TRBD1. V was clipped by 3 bases and J by 11 bases; unmatched bases: 5. The CDR3 totals 11 residues. Germline V gene sequence: CDR1 DFQATT, CDR2 SNEGSKA (reference sequence). The DNA for the CDR3 is TGCAGTGCTAGCTTGGGACAGGATGCTTTCTCT. Translation gives CSASLGQDAFS.

This clonotype was seen more than once but under ten times. The chain couples TRBV30 to TRBJ1-2; the match to TRBD1 covers 9 bases. The junction had 1 base not matched to a gene; V was cut back by 0 bases and J by 2 bases. CDR3 length: 14 residues. CDR1 and CDR2 from the germline V gene are GTSNPN and SVGIG (reference sequence). The CDR3 DNA follows: TGTGCCTGGAGTGTAGGGACAGGGAACTATGGCTACACCTTC. Its protein is CAWSVGTGNYGYTF.